The source of this TCR beta chain is a study of control samples from healthy donors and cancer patients. The data were produced by immunoSEQ multiplex PCR, yet TCRdb's version contains in-frame clones alone and is incomplete. The table lists 150,000 to 200,000 clones, 85% to 95% of them singletons, with about 1.4% in the top ten. V trimming: 6 bases; J trimming: 12 bases; junction bases outside the gene matches: 8. Germline V lookup: CDR1 MNHEY, CDR2 SVGAGI. The CDR3 sequence is 13 residues long. The sequenced sample was blood. The chain links TRBV6-5 to TRBJ2-1; 10 bases are shared with TRBD1. The sequence was obtained from a woman aged 18-29 years in good health. The CDR3: CASRRTGGQGQFF. The CDR3 nucleotides are TGTGCCAGCAGGAGGACAGGGGGGCAAGGGCAGTTCTTC.